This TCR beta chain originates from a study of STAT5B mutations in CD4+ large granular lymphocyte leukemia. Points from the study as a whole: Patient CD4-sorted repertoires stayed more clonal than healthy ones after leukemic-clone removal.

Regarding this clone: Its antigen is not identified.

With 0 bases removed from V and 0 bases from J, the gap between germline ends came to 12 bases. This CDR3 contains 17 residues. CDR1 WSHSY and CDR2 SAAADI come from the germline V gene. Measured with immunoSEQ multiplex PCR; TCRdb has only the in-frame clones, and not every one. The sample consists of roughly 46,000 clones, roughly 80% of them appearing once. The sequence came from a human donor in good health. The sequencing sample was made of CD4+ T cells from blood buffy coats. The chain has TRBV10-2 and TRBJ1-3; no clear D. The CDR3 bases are TGCGCCAGCAGTGAGTCGATGTGGCCGAGCTCTGGAAACACCATATATTTT. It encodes CASSESMWPSSGNTIYF.